This is a list of T cell receptor beta chains from one sample in a study of a mutant IDH1 vaccine in newly diagnosed glioma. The repertoire was sequenced with immunoSEQ multiplex PCR; TCRdb's copy has only in-frame clones and lacks some. In the table there are about 32,000 clones, roughly three quarters of which are singletons. The antigens of these receptors remain unknown. The specimen was PBMCs, collected from a glioma patient whose treatment included an IDH1 peptide vaccine. Source of these receptors: a young man with glioma. Both conserved end residues are trimmed from each CDR3. Fields, in order: CDR3 protein, V gene, J gene.

CDR3: ASSLQGPEQDTEAF
V: TRBV2
J: TRBJ1-1

CDR3: AWSPGTSNQPQH
V: TRBV30
J: TRBJ1-5

CDR3: ASSLNAGENTEAF
V: TRBV7-2
J: TRBJ1-1

CDR3: SVQAQTYNEQF
V: TRBV29-1
J: TRBJ2-1

CDR3: AISGPGQGDTEAF
V: TRBV10-3
J: TRBJ1-1

CDR3: ASSLREGAGELF
V: TRBV6-5
J: TRBJ2-2

CDR3: SGGGRVGTDTQY
V: TRBV29-1
J: TRBJ2-3

CDR3: SVSRGTGELF
V: TRBV29-1
J: TRBJ2-2

CDR3: ASRGWGGAVSEQY
V: TRBV6-1
J: TRBJ2-7

CDR3: ASSRSPSGSWDEQF
V: TRBV7-9
J: TRBJ2-1

CDR3: ASSVTGFRTEAF
V: TRBV27
J: TRBJ1-1

CDR3: ASSLGGGSTEAF
V: TRBV7-9
J: TRBJ1-1

CDR3: AWSVGGSGANVLT
V: TRBV30
J: TRBJ2-6

CDR3: ASSPSTVQETQY
V: TRBV18
J: TRBJ2-5

CDR3: ASSYSGTVQGYT
V: TRBV6-5
J: TRBJ1-2

CDR3: ASSLAGGIVYNEQF
V: TRBV28
J: TRBJ2-1

CDR3: ASSLVRDRGTEQF
V: TRBV5-6
J: TRBJ2-1

CDR3: ASSDAGQRLNTEAF
V: TRBV5-1
J: TRBJ1-1

CDR3: ATSRDRGNEKLF
V: TRBV15
J: TRBJ1-4

CDR3: ATKGQGHSGNTIY
V: TRBV10-3
J: TRBJ1-3

CDR3: ASSLAGWGFDQETQY
V: TRBV5-4
J: TRBJ2-5

CDR3: ASSRAGKADIQY
V: TRBV5-1
J: TRBJ2-4

CDR3: ASSPDRSAKNIQY
V: TRBV7-9
J: TRBJ2-4

CDR3: SVGDTRGTSGRNYEQY
V: TRBV29-1
J: TRBJ2-7